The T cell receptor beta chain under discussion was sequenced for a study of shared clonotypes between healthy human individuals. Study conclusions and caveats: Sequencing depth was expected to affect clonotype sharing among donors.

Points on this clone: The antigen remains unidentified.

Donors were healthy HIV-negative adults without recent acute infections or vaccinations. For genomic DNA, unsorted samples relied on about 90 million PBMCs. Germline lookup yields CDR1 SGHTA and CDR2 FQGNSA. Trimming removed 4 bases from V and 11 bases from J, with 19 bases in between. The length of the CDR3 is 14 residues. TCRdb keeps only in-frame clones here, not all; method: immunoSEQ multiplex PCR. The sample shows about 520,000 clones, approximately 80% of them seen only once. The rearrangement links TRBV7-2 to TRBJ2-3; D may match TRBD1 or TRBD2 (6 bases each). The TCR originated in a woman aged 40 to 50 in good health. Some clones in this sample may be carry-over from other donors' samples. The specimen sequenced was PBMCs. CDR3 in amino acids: CASSSPRGVGGQYF. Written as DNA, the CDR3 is TGTGCCAGCAGCTCCCCGAGGGGGGTAGGTGGGCAGTATTTT.